The present TCR beta chain was sequenced within a study of blood T cell repertoires in COVID-19. Study summary: Spain, Italy and the United States supplied samples that represented acute and convalescent COVID-19.

The CDR3 has 15 residues. The ends were cut back, 2 bases at V and 2 bases at J, with 12 bases in the middle. In germline, CDR1 is SGHRS, CDR2 YFSETQ. Original data processing: Amplification of reference gene primers provided the estimated nucleated cell counts. Sequencing was performed with immunoSEQ multiplex PCR; in TCRdb, only in-frame clones are kept and a portion is missing. That table supplies the V and J calls and clone size; D and trimming were determined from the DNA. This sample has 120,000 to 150,000 clones; 80% to 90% occur once, and the top ten carry 6.5% to 9.5%. The source of this sequence is a woman aged 55-69 years with COVID-19, enrolled during active disease. The sample comprised peripheral blood. The V call is TRBV5-1, the J call TRBJ2-3; a possible D gene is TRBD2 (5 bases). The CDR3 loop reads CASSFGEFHTDTQYF. The CDR3 coding sequence is TGCGCCAGCAGCTTCGGGGAGTTTCACACAGATACGCAGTATTTT. Supplemented by reference TRBV5-1 and TRBJ2-3, the full variable domain reads KAGVTQTPRYLIKTRGQQVTLSCSPISGHRSVSWYQQTPGQGLQFLFEYFSETQRNKGNFPGRFSGRQFSNSRSEMNVSTLELGDSALYLCASSFGEFHTDTQYFGPGTRLTVL.